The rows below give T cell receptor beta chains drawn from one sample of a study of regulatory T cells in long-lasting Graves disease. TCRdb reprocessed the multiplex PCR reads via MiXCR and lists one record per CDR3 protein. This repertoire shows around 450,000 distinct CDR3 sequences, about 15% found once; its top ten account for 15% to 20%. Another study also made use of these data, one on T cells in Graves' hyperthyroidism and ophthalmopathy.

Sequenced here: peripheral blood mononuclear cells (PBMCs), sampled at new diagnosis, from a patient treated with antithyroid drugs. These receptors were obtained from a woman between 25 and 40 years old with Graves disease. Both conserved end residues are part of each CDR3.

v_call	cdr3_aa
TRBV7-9	CASSPVFVAGELFF
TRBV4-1	CASSQDSSGSRNTGELFF
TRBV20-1	CSAIGTSQETQYF
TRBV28	CASSLSPRAGSYNEQFF
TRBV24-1	CATSDPRDIRTGNNQPQHF
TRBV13	CASSSGTEQFF
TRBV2	CAIRDRGSQPQHF
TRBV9	CASSPRPSVTGEYNEQFF
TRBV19	CASTTNRGAVEKLFF
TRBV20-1	CSAPTSGSTETQYF
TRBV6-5	CASSLGSAGTYEQYF
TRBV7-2	CASRLVAGGGTDTQYF
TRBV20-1	CSAPGSGSNSPLHF
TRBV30	CAWRHHDTEAFF
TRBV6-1	CASSPRTSGRVNTGELFF
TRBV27	CASSARSRDSPGNTIYF
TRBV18	CASSPGQAGPYGYTF
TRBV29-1	CSVEFWSEGRETQYF
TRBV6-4	CASSKDRGLNQPQHF
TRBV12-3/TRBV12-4	CASSLGNTQYF
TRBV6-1	CASRERLAGVDEQFF
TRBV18	CASSPARGGNTEAFF
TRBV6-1	CASSLDRGLNEKLFF
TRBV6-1	CASSDSGEGRAQYF
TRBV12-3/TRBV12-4	CASRDNTNTGELFF
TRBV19	CASSTLIGVNAEAFF
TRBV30	CAWSVQEGTEAFF
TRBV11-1	CASSLDGISYNEQFF
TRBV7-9	CASSLKGFGNTIYF
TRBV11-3	CASSPSGSGTGELFF
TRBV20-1	CSARSNTKLAGVGTDTQYF
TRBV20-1	CSARRPAGYTEAFF
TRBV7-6	CASSLGTLNQPQHF
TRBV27	CASSFGGIFAGGYHEQFF
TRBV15	CATSSGTGDYEQYF
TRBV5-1	CASSLALGRTRTLNYGYTF
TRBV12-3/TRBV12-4	CASSQLAGGYNEQFF
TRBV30	CAWSEHPRNF
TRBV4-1	CASSPGGGSSEQYF